This T cell receptor (beta chain) was recorded in a study of T cell changes during pregnancy in multiple sclerosis. The CDR3 has 15 amino acids. CDR1 LGHNA and CDR2 YSLEER come from the germline V gene. The V end lost 0 bases, the J end lost 6 bases, and 11 bases lay between the germline ends. Produced via immunoSEQ multiplex PCR; TCRdb's table is partial and in-frame only. Of about 32,000 clones in the sample, 91% are singletons; the top ten hold about 4.3%. This rearrangement joins TRBV4-3 to TRBJ1-4, with TRBD1 as a possible D gene (5 bases). Sequencing used CD8+ T cells from peripheral blood mononuclear cells, obtained in the second trimester of pregnancy. This receptor was taken from a female donor in good health, enrolled as a control in a pregnancy study. The CDR3 DNA reads as TGCGCCAGCAGCCAAGATGTGGCAGGGTATGAAAAACTGTTTTTT. This codes for CASSQDVAGYEKLFF.